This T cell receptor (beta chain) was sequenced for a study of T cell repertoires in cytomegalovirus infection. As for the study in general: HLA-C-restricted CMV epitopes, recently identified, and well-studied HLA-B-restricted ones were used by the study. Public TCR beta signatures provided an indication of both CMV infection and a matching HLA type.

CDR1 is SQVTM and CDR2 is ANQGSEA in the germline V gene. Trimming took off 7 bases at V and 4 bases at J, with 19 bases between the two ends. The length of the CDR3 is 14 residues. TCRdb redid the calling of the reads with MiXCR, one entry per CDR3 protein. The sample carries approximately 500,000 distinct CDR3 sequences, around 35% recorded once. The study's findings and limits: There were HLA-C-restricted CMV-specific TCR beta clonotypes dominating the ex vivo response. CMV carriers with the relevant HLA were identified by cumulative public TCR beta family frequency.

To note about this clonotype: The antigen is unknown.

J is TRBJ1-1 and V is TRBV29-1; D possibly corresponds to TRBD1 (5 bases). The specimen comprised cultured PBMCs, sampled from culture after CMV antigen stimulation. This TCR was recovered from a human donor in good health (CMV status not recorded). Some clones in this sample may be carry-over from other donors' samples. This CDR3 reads CSAGTISAGTEAFF. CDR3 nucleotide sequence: TGCAGCGCCGGGACGATAAGCGCTGGCACTGAAGCTTTCTTT. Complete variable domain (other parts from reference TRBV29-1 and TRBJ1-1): SAVISQKPSRDICQRGTSLTIQCQVDSQVTMMFWYRQQPGQSLTLIATANQGSEATYESGFVIDKFPISRPNLTFSTLTVSNMSPEDSSIYLCSAGTISAGTEAFFGQGTRLTVV.